This T cell receptor beta chain comes out of a study of blood T cell repertoires in COVID-19. V shed 1 base and J shed 5 bases, with 9 bases lying between them. Germline-derived CDR1 and CDR2 are SGHRS and YFSETQ. This CDR3 has 13 residues. Per the authors' pipeline: By means of reference gene primer amplification, nucleated cell counts were estimated. Sequenced by immunoSEQ multiplex PCR; TCRdb stores in-frame clones only, minus some. For V, J and clone size, that table is used; D and trimming come from the DNA. Here the sample spans 250,000 or so clones, more than 80% being singletons. V usage is TRBV5-1 and J usage is TRBJ1-2; D is undetermined. This sequence originates from a woman aged 25 to 39 with acute COVID-19. The specimen was PBMCs or T cells enriched from blood (not recorded which). The CDR3 reads CASSLNSQYGYTF. Here the CDR3 DNA reads TGCGCCAGCAGCTTGAACAGCCAGTATGGCTACACCTTC.